Each of the 18 T cell receptor beta chains below was sequenced from the same sample in a study of shared clonotypes between healthy human individuals (dated by TCRdb to between 2020 and 2021). The library was generated by the immunoSEQ multiplex PCR assay. What TCRdb holds here is the immuneACCESS table cut down to in-frame rearrangements. Part of the clones is not present; checked against another copy, under half of the missing clones reflect an unresolved V gene, and the others are unexplained. The sample table shows more than 2 million clones, and 85% to 95% are seen once. The ten biggest clones cover approximately 1.7% of the sample. CD8 naive samples were CD45RO-negative cells positively selected for CCR7, giving a CD45RA+CCR7+ population that excluded TemRA cells. The source material was naive CD8+ T cells from PBMCs. The sample's cell subset or site label, in plain terms: CD45RA+CCR7+. These TCRs come from a man between 18 and 35 years old in good health. Some clones in this sample may be carry-over from other donors' samples.

The rearrangement joins TRBV9 to TRBJ2-1; 13 nucleotides align to TRBD2. V trimming: 3 bases; J trimming: 4 bases; junction bases outside the gene matches: 7. Germline loops: CDR1 SGDLS, CDR2 YYNGEE. The CDR3 has 17 residues. The CDR3 protein is CASSGPLAGGAYNEQFF. Here the CDR3 DNA reads TGTGCCAGCAGCGGCCCACTAGCGGGAGGGGCTTACAATGAGCAGTTCTTC. The full variable domain, its missing parts supplied by reference TRBV9 and TRBJ2-1, is DSGVTQTPKHLITATGQRVTLRCSPRSGDLSVYWYQQSLDQGLQFLIQYYNGEERAKGNILERFSAQQFPDLHSELNLSSLELGDSALYFCASSGPLAGGAYNEQFFGPGTRLTVL.

As regards this clone: This specimen includes other DNA sequences encoding the same CDR3. The rearrangement uses TRBV7-3 and TRBJ2-3, with 7 bases lining up with TRBD1. This CDR3 spans 15 amino acids. In germline, CDR1 is SGHTA, CDR2 FQGTGA. V shed 3 bases and J 0 bases; nucleotides not matched to a gene: 3. The CDR3 bases are TGTGCCAGCAGCTTGACAGGGCTTAGCACAGATACGCAGTATTTT. The encoded protein is CASSLTGLSTDTQYF.

The J gene is TRBJ2-5, the V gene TRBV19, with 7 bases identical to TRBD1. The CDR3 consists of 13 residues. V was clipped by 7 bases and J by 6 bases; unmatched bases: 8. The germline CDR1 and CDR2 sequences are LNHDA and SQIVND (reference sequence). Written as DNA, the CDR3 is TGTGCCAGTAACCTACAGGGGTCGAAGACCCAGTACTTC. Translated, it gives CASNLQGSKTQYF.

The V and J genes are TRBV6-5 and TRBJ1-1; unclear D gene. V shed 0 bases and J shed 0 bases, with 8 bases lying between them. The length of the CDR3 is 15 residues. CDR1 and CDR2 from the germline V gene are MNHEY and SVGAGI. The CDR3 protein is CASSYSNSMNTEAFF. As DNA, the CDR3 is TGTGCCAGCAGTTACTCGAACAGTATGAACACTGAAGCTTTCTTT.

This clone was found once. This sequence joins TRBV27 and TRBJ2-1; TRBD1 might be the D (7 bases). From germline, CDR1 is MNHEY and CDR2 SMNVEV (reference sequence). This CDR3 spans 14 amino acids. With 5 bases removed from V and 8 bases from J, the gap between germline ends came to 16 bases. The CDR3 is CASSQFQGGYEQFF. CDR3 DNA: TGTGCCAGCAGTCAATTCCAGGGGGGCTATGAGCAGTTCTTC.

The gene calls are TRBV27 and TRBJ2-5; 10 bases align to TRBD1. V was pared by 3 bases and J by 4 bases, with 8 bases of the junction left unmatched. Germline CDR1 reads MNHEY; CDR2 reads SMNVEV (reference sequence). The CDR3 is made up of 16 amino acids. CDR3 residues: CASSFSGQGLGETQYF. CDR3 nucleotide sequence: TGTGCCAGCAGTTTCTCGGGACAGGGGCTGGGAGAGACCCAGTACTTC.

The V and J genes are TRBV28 and TRBJ1-5; perhaps TRBD1 as D (5 bases). The CDR3 is 15 residues long. Per the germline V gene, CDR1 is MDHEN and CDR2 is SYDVKM. V dropped 3 bases and J dropped 5 bases, with 14 bases sitting between them. The CDR3 loop reads CASSFLRREDQPQHF. The DNA for the CDR3 is TGTGCCAGCAGTTTCTTACGCAGGGAGGATCAGCCCCAGCATTTT. Using reference TRBV28 and TRBJ1-5 for the parts outside the CDR3, the full variable domain is DVKVTQSSRYLVKRTGEKVFLECVQDMDHENMFWYRQDPGLGLRLIYFSYDVKMKEKGDIPEGYSVSREKKERFSLILESASTNQTSMYLCASSFLRREDQPQHFGDGTRLSIL.

The chain employs TRBV21-1 and TRBJ1-1. TRBV21-1 is shown as a pseudogene. The CDR3 consists of 17 residues. The CDR3 nucleotides read TGTGCCAGCAGCAAAGGTTTGAGGCCGGGGGCCGGCACTGAAGCTTTCTTT. Encoded protein: CASSKGLRPGAGTEAFF.

V and J are TRBV10-1 and TRBJ2-7, with D perhaps matching TRBD2 (6 bases). The germline V gene has CDR1 WNHNN and CDR2 SYGVQD (reference sequence). This CDR3 comprises 13 residues. V gave up 5 bases and J gave up 5 bases, with 13 bases separating them. CDR3 sequence reads: CASSRRGHDEQYF. The CDR3, as DNA: TGCGCCAGCAGTCGGAGGGGTCACGACGAGCAGTACTTC.

The rearrangement uses TRBV7-8 and TRBJ2-7; 10 nucleotides match TRBD2. This CDR3 contains 18 residues. V lost 1 base to trimming and J lost 0 bases; unmatched junction nucleotides: 9. Germline V gene data show CDR1 as SGHVS and CDR2 as FQNEAQ. The DNA of the CDR3 is TGTGCCAGCAGCTTAGGGCCCGGACTAGCGGACTACTCCTACGAGCAGTACTTC. It specifies CASSLGPGLADYSYEQYF.

The chain carries TRBV6-1 and TRBJ2-5; D not resolved. CDR3 length equals 13 residues. Germline values: CDR1 MNHNS, CDR2 SASEGT. The V end lost 6 bases, the J end lost 0 bases, and 8 bases lay between the germline ends. The CDR3 DNA reads TGTGCCAGCAGACAGCGTTACCAAGAGACCCAGTACTTC. Protein sequence: CASRQRYQETQYF.

The chain uses TRBV20-1 and TRBJ1-2, with D perhaps TRBD1 (6 bases). V lost 7 bases, J lost 4 bases, and 10 bases lay in between. The CDR3 sequence is 11 residues long. Germline values: CDR1 DFQATT, CDR2 SNEGSKA (reference sequence). The CDR3 loop is CSGGGPYGYTF. The DNA of the CDR3 is TGCAGTGGGGGGGGCCCCTATGGCTACACCTTC.

The rearrangement links TRBV28 to TRBJ2-5; the D is unclear. Looked up from germline, CDR1 is MDHEN and CDR2 is SYDVKM. The CDR3 consists of 11 residues. Trimming removed 7 bases at V and 5 bases at J, with 8 bases between. The DNA of the CDR3 is TGTGCCAGCACTTACCCGGAGACCCAGTACTTC. Its translation is CASTYPETQYF. Full variable domain (missing parts from reference TRBV28 and TRBJ2-5): DVKVTQSSRYLVKRTGEKVFLECVQDMDHENMFWYRQDPGLGLRLIYFSYDVKMKEKGDIPEGYSVSREKKERFSLILESASTNQTSMYLCASTYPETQYFGPGTRLLVL.

The chain couples TRBV9 to TRBJ2-3; tentatively, D is TRBD2 (6 bases). The germline V gene has CDR1 SGDLS and CDR2 YYNGEE. V was cut by 1 base and J by 5 bases, with 11 bases left in between. The CDR3 runs 14 residues. CDR3 nucleotide sequence: TGTGCCAGCAGCGTATTAGAGGGACTAGATACGCAGTATTTT. Translated: CASSVLEGLDTQYF.

The chain couples TRBV13 to TRBJ2-5; perhaps TRBD1 as D (6 bases). Per the germline V gene, CDR1 is PRHDT and CDR2 is FYEKMQ (reference sequence). V lost 5 bases and J 1 base, leaving 11 bases between the germline ends. CDR3 length equals 14 residues. CDR3 bases: TGTGCCAGCAGCGACGGACAGCCCCAAGAGACCCAGTACTTC. It translates to CASSDGQPQETQYF. Looking up the rest from reference TRBV13 and TRBJ2-5 gives the full variable domain: AAGVIQSPRHLIKEKRETATLKCYPIPRHDTVYWYQQGPGQDPQFLISFYEKMQSDKGSIPDRFSAQQFSDYHSELNMSSLELGDSALYFCASSDGQPQETQYFGPGTRLLVL.

This chain joins TRBV27 and TRBJ2-7, with a possible D match to TRBD2 (6 bases). The CDR3 covers 15 residues. V was cut by 6 bases and J by 3 bases, with 18 bases left in between. Germline V gene lookup returns CDR1 MNHEY and CDR2 SMNVEV (reference sequence). Here the CDR3 DNA reads TGTGCCAGCAGCCCTGTGGGAGGCGCATACTACGAGCAGTACTTC. Its translation: CASSPVGGAYYEQYF.

This chain joins TRBV13 and TRBJ2-1; TRBD2 agrees at 15 bases. V lost 5 bases to trimming and J lost 5 bases; unmatched junction nucleotides: 13. The CDR3 runs to 19 residues. The germline V gene has CDR1 PRHDT and CDR2 FYEKMQ (reference sequence). The CDR3 DNA reads TGTGCCAGCAGCGCCTCCGGGACTAGCGGGAGGTGGGGTGACAATGAGCAGTTCTTC. Translated: CASSASGTSGRWGDNEQFF.

The CDR3 DNA reads as TGTGCCAGCAGTGAATTTCGGTGGGCCTCCTACGAGCAGTACTTC. Its translation is CASSEFRWASYEQYF. The rearrangement links TRBV6-1 to TRBJ2-7; D not resolved. Trimming stripped 2 bases from V and 0 bases from J, with 11 bases between. Germline lookup yields CDR1 MNHNS and CDR2 SASEGT. The CDR3 totals 15 residues.